This TCR beta chain comes out of a study of T cells in tuberculosis. Note on this clone: Its antigen is unidentified.

Method: immunoSEQ multiplex PCR; TCRdb's copy keeps in-frame clones and lacks some. The sample holds 22,000 or so clones, under 85% seen once. General observations from the study: Active tuberculosis patients had shorter CDR3-alpha; the beta difference was nonsignificant.

Time point here: new active TB diagnosis, blood taken before or within 7 days of starting treatment. Patients were newly diagnosed, HIV-seronegative, and aged 18 or older. Each donor contributed about 100,000 T cells on average, unsorted. This receptor was obtained from an adult with tuberculosis. Source: PBMCs, taken at tuberculosis diagnosis.

The CDR3 DNA reads TGTGCCAGCAGTGAATCAGGAAGGTACGGGGCCAACGTCCTGACTTTC. Its protein product is CASSESGRYGANVLTF. The chain links TRBV25-1 to TRBJ2-6, with D uncertain. V lost 1 base, J lost 4 bases, and 11 bases lay in between. CDR3 length: 16 residues. Per the germline V gene, CDR1 is MGHDK and CDR2 is SYGVNS.